Listed here is a single T cell receptor (beta chain). The data belong to a study of blood T cell repertoires in COVID-19. The CDR3 spans 16 residues. V gave up 0 bases and J gave up 3 bases, with 14 bases separating them. Germline CDR1 and CDR2: GTSNPN and SVGIG (reference sequence). Using immunoSEQ multiplex PCR, the repertoire was profiled, and TCRdb retains in-frame clones only, with some absent. Among around 300,000 clones listed, over 75% were seen once. V and J are TRBV30 and TRBJ1-4; D is uncertain. Sample: peripheral blood. The receptor was isolated from a man in his fifties with active or convalescent COVID-19. The CDR3 DNA is TGTGCCTGGAGTGTCGGTGGGCGGGGTGCTAATGAAAAACTGTTTTTT. Its protein product is CAWSVGGRGANEKLFF.